The TCR beta chain under discussion was sequenced for a study of shared clonotypes between healthy human individuals. Regarding the study as a whole: Clonotypes not shared had lower generation probabilities than those common to all four donors. Few donors restricted represented genetic and exposure-history diversity. Sampling covered blood only; tissue repertoires likely differ.

Concerning this clone: Its antigen remains unknown.

TCRdb keeps only in-frame clones here, not all; method: immunoSEQ multiplex PCR. The top ten hold over 0.12% of the sample, which has millions of clones, roughly nine tenths seen once. After removal of 6 bases from V and 6 bases from J, the junction contained 18 bases not matched to a gene. The CDR3 has 17 residues. Germline V gene data show CDR1 as MGHRA and CDR2 as YSYEKL. This sequence joins TRBV4-1 and TRBJ1-2; 8 bases agree with TRBD1. The sample consisted of naive CD4+ T cells sorted from blood. Subset reported: CD45RA+ positively selected. This clonotype was obtained from a man aged 18 to 29 in good health. The CDR3 DNA sequence: TGCGCCAGCAGAGCTCACGGGACAGGTGGTCTAAAGGATGGCTACACCTTC. It yields the protein CASRAHGTGGLKDGYTF.